This passage covers 30 T cell receptor beta chains from one sample sequenced in a study of T cell repertoires in cytomegalovirus infection. TCRdb ran MiXCR on the reads and lists one entry per CDR3 protein. In the table there are under 350,000 distinct CDR3 sequences, about 8.8% of which are singletons. The sequenced material came from PBMCs. All receptors derive from a human donor in good health (CMV status not recorded). Some clones in this sample may be carry-over from other donors' samples.

This clonotype was recorded at least ten times. CDR3 nucleotides: TGTGCCAGCAGCTTATCGGGGAACGTACACATCGGGGAGCTGTTTTTT. It encodes CASSLSGNVHIGELFF. The chain links TRBV7-8 to TRBJ2-2; D possibly corresponds to TRBD2 (5 bases). The germline gives CDR1 SGHVS, CDR2 FQNEAQ. This CDR3 region has 16 residues. V was shortened by 2 bases and J by 7 bases, with 17 bases between the two germline ends.

This clonotype was seen repeatedly, ten times or more. V is TRBV20-1 and J is TRBJ1-5; D is possibly TRBD1 (6 bases). Germline values: CDR1 DFQATT, CDR2 SNEGSKA (reference sequence). This CDR3 has 14 residues. Between the trimmed V and J ends, which lost 7 bases and 0 bases, there was a span of 13 bases. In nucleotides, the CDR3 is TGCAGTGTAGCAGGGGCGTATAGCAATCAGCCCCAGCATTTT. Amino acid sequence: CSVAGAYSNQPQHF.

The V and J genes are TRBV6-5 and TRBJ1-2; 7 positions agree with TRBD1. CDR1 and CDR2 from the germline V gene are MNHEY and SVGAGI. The CDR3 length is 17 residues. V trimming: 0 bases; J trimming: 5 bases; junction bases outside the gene matches: 12. CDR3 region: CASSYSPTGTYGYGYTF. The DNA for the CDR3 is TGTGCCAGCAGTTACTCCCCGACAGGGACGTATGGGTATGGCTACACCTTC.

This clonotype was seen repeatedly, ten times or more. The CDR3 loop reads CASSPRTGTNTIYF. The CDR3 DNA reads as TGCGCCAGCAGCCCACGGACAGGGACAAACACCATATATTTT. This chain joins TRBV5-1 and TRBJ1-3; the match to TRBD1 covers 8 bases. The V gene end was trimmed by 4 bases and the J gene end by 6 bases; junction bases not matched to a gene: 6. CDR3 length equals 14 residues. CDR1 and CDR2 (germline): SGHRS, YFSETQ.

This clonotype was seen repeatedly, ten times or more. The chain couples TRBV28 to TRBJ2-5, with 16 positions matching TRBD2. After removal of 6 bases from V and 2 bases from J, the junction contained 9 bases not matched to a gene. The CDR3 sequence is 18 residues long. From germline, CDR1 is MDHEN and CDR2 SYDVKM. This CDR3 reads CASSPAGLAGGLQETQYF. The CDR3 DNA sequence: TGTGCCAGCAGCCCGGCGGGACTAGCGGGGGGGCTTCAAGAGACCCAGTACTTC.

This clonotype has at least ten counts. In nucleotides, the CDR3 is TGTGCCAGCAGCGCGGGACAGAGAGTAGCGGCAACTAATGAAAAACTGTTTTTT. Protein product: CASSAGQRVAATNEKLFF. V gene TRBV7-9 combines with J gene TRBJ1-4; 7 bases are a match to TRBD1. The CDR3 sequence is 18 residues long. Germline V CDR1 and CDR2: SEHNR, FQNEAQ (reference sequence). The ends lost 5 bases at V and 0 bases at J; junction bases unmatched: 12.

This clonotype was seen repeatedly, ten times or more. V gene TRBV2 combines with J gene TRBJ1-1, with a possible D match to TRBD1 (6 bases). The CDR3 runs 13 residues. V lost 3 bases, J lost 4 bases, and 9 bases lay in between. Germline V CDR1 and CDR2: SNHLY, FYNNEI. The DNA of the CDR3 is TGTGCCAGCAGTGATCAGGGGAGCACTGAAGCTTTCTTT. Translation gives CASSDQGSTEAFF.

This clonotype was counted many times. The gene calls are TRBV2 and TRBJ2-7; D ambiguous. Germline assignment: CDR1 SNHLY and CDR2 FYNNEI. Trimming removed 4 bases at V and 6 bases at J, with 10 bases between. This CDR3 has 12 residues. This chain's CDR3 is CASSVGMGEQYV. The CDR3 coding sequence is TGTGCCAGCAGTGTGGGCATGGGCGAGCAGTACGTC.

The chain is built from TRBV6-6 and TRBJ2-3; a weak D match, TRBD1 (7 bases). Trimming removed 2 bases from V and 7 bases from J, with 13 bases in between. The CDR3 spans 14 residues. Germline-derived CDR1 and CDR2 are MNHNY and SVGAGI (reference sequence). The CDR3 reads CASSYRQGGNTQYF. CDR3 DNA: TGTGCCAGCAGTTACAGACAGGGCGGGAATACGCAGTATTTT.

This clonotype has at least ten counts. The chain joins TRBV7-3 to TRBJ1-1; tentative D call: TRBD1 (5 bases). Germline loops: CDR1 SGHTA, CDR2 FQGTGA. The CDR3 is made up of 13 amino acids. V dropped 5 bases and J dropped 1 base, with 8 bases sitting between them. CDR3 sequence: CASSQQANTEAFF. The CDR3 DNA is TGTGCCAGCAGCCAACAGGCGAACACTGAAGCTTTCTTT.

There are many counts of this clonotype. The rearrangement uses TRBV7-8 and TRBJ2-7; weak D call: TRBD2 (5 bases). V was pared by 5 bases and J by 3 bases, with 17 bases between. The V gene's germline CDR1 is SGHVS and CDR2 FQNEAQ. This CDR3 region has 15 residues. The CDR3 bases are TGTGCCAGCAGCCGAGACGAGCAGCGGCTCTACGAGCAGTACGTC. Protein: CASSRDEQRLYEQYV.

This clonotype was counted once. The chain uses TRBV4-2 and TRBJ1-6; no clear D gene. V was shortened by 0 bases and J by 9 bases, with 12 bases between the two germline ends. There are 15 residues in the CDR3. The germline V gene has CDR1 LGHNA and CDR2 YNFKEQ. CDR3 coding DNA: TGTGCCAGCAGCCAAGACGGTATGCGGCCTTCACCCCTCCACTTT. Its protein product is CASSQDGMRPSPLHF.

This clonotype was seen repeatedly, ten times or more. The chain recombines TRBV7-9 with TRBJ2-7; the match to TRBD1 covers 12 bases. The CDR3 spans 14 residues. Germline values: CDR1 SEHNR, CDR2 FQNEAQ (reference sequence). J lost 12 bases, V lost 5 bases, and 11 bases had no gene match. The CDR3 DNA reads as TGTGCCAGCAGCGCCTCCGGGACAGGGGGCCATTTGTACGTC. The encoded protein is CASSASGTGGHLYV.

The chain links TRBV9 to TRBJ2-4, with 8 bases fitting TRBD1. V was clipped by 3 bases and J by 12 bases; unmatched bases: 5. This CDR3 comprises 12 residues. Per the germline V gene, CDR1 is SGDLS and CDR2 is YYNGEE. This CDR3 reads CASSGDRGPQYF. The CDR3 DNA reads as TGTGCCAGCAGCGGAGACAGGGGCCCTCAGTACTTC.

In this sample, this clonotype turned up many times. This chain uses TRBV20-1 with TRBJ2-7; possible D gene TRBD1, 5 bases. The V gene's germline CDR1 is DFQATT and CDR2 SNEGSKA (reference sequence). The CDR3 contains 16 residues. Trimming removed 1 base at V and 0 bases at J, with 16 bases between. CDR3 in DNA: TGCAGTGCTAGAGTCAAGTGGTGGACAAGCTCCTACGAGCAGTACGTC. Its translation is CSARVKWWTSSYEQYV.

This clonotype was observed many times. CDR3 DNA: TGTGCCAGCACCAACGGGGTCTGGATCCCTGGGGATACGCAGTATTTT. Amino acid sequence: CASTNGVWIPGDTQYF. The chain is built from TRBV6-6 and TRBJ2-3; a weak D match, TRBD2 (5 bases). Between the trimmed V and J ends, which lost 7 bases and 6 bases, there was a span of 23 bases. This CDR3 spans 16 amino acids. Germline values: CDR1 MNHNY, CDR2 SVGAGI (reference sequence).

This clonotype was found many times. The V gene is TRBV29-1, the J gene TRBJ1-1; 7 nucleotides agree with TRBD1. Unmatched junction bases numbered 9, after V lost 8 bases and J lost 0 bases. In germline, CDR1 is SQVTM, CDR2 ANQGSEA. This CDR3 is 14 amino acids long. The CDR3, as DNA: TGCAGCTATTTAGGGACAGCTATGAACACTGAAGCTTTCTTT. Translated: CSYLGTAMNTEAFF.

This clonotype was found many times. The chain joins TRBV20-1 to TRBJ1-2; D unresolved. V lost 3 bases, J lost 5 bases, and 10 bases lay in between. This CDR3 spans 12 amino acids. CDR1 is DFQATT, CDR2 SNEGSKA, per germline (reference sequence). CDR3 in amino acids: CSASSYLYGYTF. The CDR3 DNA is TGCAGTGCTAGCTCATATCTGTATGGCTACACCTTC.

This chain links TRBV20-1 with TRBJ1-1; tentatively, D is TRBD1 (5 bases). Deletions cut 5 bases from V and 0 bases from J, with 16 bases between. CDR1 DFQATT and CDR2 SNEGSKA come from the germline V gene (reference sequence). CDR3 length equals 15 residues. DNA for the CDR3: TGCAGTGCTGCCGACGACAGTTACATGAACACTGAAGCTTTCTTT. Translation: CSAADDSYMNTEAFF.

The rearrangement uses TRBV14 and TRBJ2-7, with TRBD2 matching 10 bases. Germline V gene data show CDR1 as SGHDN and CDR2 as FVKESK. Trimming at V came to 1 base and at J to 1 base, leaving 7 bases not matched to a gene. The CDR3 is made up of 17 amino acids. CDR3 amino acids: CASSQAFSGGPSYEQYF. For the CDR3, the DNA is TGTGCCAGCAGCCAAGCTTTTAGCGGGGGGCCTTCCTACGAGCAGTACTTC.

This clonotype occurred many times. The J gene is TRBJ2-5, the V gene TRBV7-8; maybe TRBD2 (5 bases). V was cut by 1 base and J by 7 bases, with 16 bases left in between. Germline V gene sequence: CDR1 SGHVS, CDR2 FQNEAQ. This CDR3 comprises 15 residues. The CDR3 loop is CASSLGLSGIGTQYF. For the CDR3, the DNA is TGTGCCAGCAGCTTAGGGTTATCGGGGATTGGGACCCAGTACTTC.

This clonotype has at least ten counts. The chain links TRBV7-2 to TRBJ2-5; perhaps TRBD2 as D (6 bases). The V end was cut by 7 bases, the J end by 5 bases, with 20 bases between. In germline, CDR1 is SGHTA, CDR2 FQGNSA. This CDR3 spans 15 amino acids. As DNA, the CDR3 is TGTGCCAGCACCGCTTACTGGGGGGACCGTGAGACCCAGTACTTC. Translating it yields CASTAYWGDRETQYF.

This clonotype was picked up many times. This chain links TRBV28 with TRBJ1-2; 8 bases align to TRBD1. The CDR3 length is 15 residues. The germline CDR1 and CDR2 sequences are MDHEN and SYDVKM. V was pared by 5 bases and J by 0 bases, with 5 bases of the junction left unmatched. CDR3 loop: CASSPRTGTNYGYTF. The CDR3 DNA follows: TGTGCCAGCAGTCCGAGGACAGGGACTAACTATGGCTACACCTTC.

This clonotype was counted many times. The rearrangement uses TRBV29-1 and TRBJ1-2; D gene ambiguous. Trimming removed 3 bases from V and 3 bases from J, with 14 bases in between. Germline values: CDR1 SQVTM, CDR2 ANQGSEA. The CDR3 is 14 residues long. The chain's CDR3 is CSVDNERGYYGYTF. DNA for the CDR3: TGCAGCGTTGATAATGAGCGTGGTTACTATGGCTACACCTTC. Filled out from reference TRBV29-1 and TRBJ1-2, the complete variable domain reads SAVISQKPSRDICQRGTSLTIQCQVDSQVTMMFWYRQQPGQSLTLIATANQGSEATYESGFVIDKFPISRPNLTFSTLTVSNMSPEDSSIYLCSVDNERGYYGYTFGSGTRLTVV.

This clonotype has only a few counts. The chain joins TRBV13 to TRBJ1-6; unclear D gene. From germline, CDR1 is PRHDT and CDR2 FYEKMQ (reference sequence). Trimming removed 4 bases at V and 14 bases at J, with 9 bases between. The CDR3 consists of 11 residues. The CDR3 region is CASSSRGTLHF. In nucleotides, the CDR3 is TGTGCCAGCAGCTCAAGAGGAACCCTCCACTTT.

This clonotype was observed many times. The chain has TRBV6-2 or TRBV6-3 and TRBJ2-2; D tentatively fits TRBD1 or TRBD2 (5 bases each). CDR1 is MNHEY, CDR2 SVGEGT, per germline. This CDR3 has 11 amino acids. Trimming removed 8 bases from V and 7 bases from J, with 8 bases in between. CDR3 protein: CASAGSGELFF. In DNA, the CDR3 is TGTGCCAGCGCAGGGAGCGGGGAGCTGTTTTTT.

This clonotype was picked up a small number of times. The chain has TRBV29-1 and TRBJ2-3; D possibly corresponds to TRBD1 (6 bases). The CDR3 contains 12 residues. Trimming pared 4 bases from V and 5 bases from J, leaving 10 bases between. Per the germline V gene, CDR1 is SQVTM and CDR2 is ANQGSEA. DNA of the CDR3: TGCAGCGTTGCGAGGACAGAAGATACGCAGTATTTT. As protein: CSVARTEDTQYF.

V gene TRBV20-1 combines with J gene TRBJ1-1, with D hard to call. The CDR3 is made up of 12 amino acids. Germline V gives CDR1 DFQATT, CDR2 SNEGSKA (reference sequence). V was trimmed by 6 bases and J by 7 bases, leaving 15 bases between them. CDR3 DNA: TGCAGTGCGAGCGTTGCTGGGGATGAAGCTTTCTTT. Translating gives CSASVAGDEAFF.

There are many counts of this clonotype. The V call is TRBV6-1, the J call TRBJ1-1, with D tentatively TRBD1 (6 bases). The length of the CDR3 is 15 residues. The germline gives CDR1 MNHNS, CDR2 SASEGT. The V end was cut by 1 base, the J end by 4 bases, with 13 bases between. CDR3 amino acids: CASSEDRVRATEAFF. The CDR3 nucleotides are TGTGCCAGCAGTGAAGACAGGGTCCGGGCCACTGAAGCTTTCTTT.

This clonotype has more than one count but fewer than ten. The chain is built from TRBV4-2 and TRBJ1-6, with a weak D call TRBD1 (5 bases). Per the germline V gene, CDR1 is LGHNA and CDR2 is YNFKEQ. Trimming shortened V by 0 bases and J by 1 base, and 10 bases separated the two germline ends. This CDR3 has 17 residues. The CDR3 nucleotides read TGTGCCAGCAGCCAAGATGGGCAGGGTTCCTATAATTCACCCCTCCACTTT. This codes for CASSQDGQGSYNSPLHF.